This is a list of T cell receptor beta chains from one sample in a study of graft-versus-host responses after intestinal transplantation. Which antigens these TCRs recognize remains unknown. Profiled with immunoSEQ multiplex PCR; TCRdb holds only in-frame clones, not every one. This table holds fewer than 130,000 clones, 85% to 95% found once. The sequencing used unstimulated CD8+ T cells sorted from spleen or lymph node cells, collected before intestinal transplant. Source of these receptors: a human donor who received an intestinal transplant. The conserved cysteine and the conserved F or W are not part of the CDR3 here. Fields, in order: J gene, V gene, D gene, CDR3 protein. The D gene is left open where the match is weak.

TRBJ1-3,TRBV28,NA,ASSYRVSGNTIY
TRBJ2-7,TRBV11-2,NA,ASSLDRRGYEQY
TRBJ1-5,TRBV6-5,TRBD1,ASSRDRGFRQPQH
TRBJ2-1,TRBV4-2,TRBD2,ASSQGIAGGGHEQF
TRBJ2-7,TRBV19,NA,ASSIVTGSYEQY
TRBJ1-1,TRBV6-6,NA,ASSRGDTEAF
TRBJ1-2,TRBV7-9,NA,ASSTSGGANYGYT
TRBJ2-7,TRBV27,TRBD1,ASSPAGTGDYEQY
TRBJ2-5,TRBV7-3,TRBD2,ASSSTGGSQETQY
TRBJ2-3,TRBV29-1,TRBD1,SVEGQGHADTQY
TRBJ2-3,TRBV2,NA,ASSERIGFTDTQY
TRBJ2-7,TRBV11-3,NA,ASSPGLGSEQY
TRBJ2-1,TRBV30,NA,AWSAGNNEQF
TRBJ1-1,TRBV19,NA,ASSISGNTEAF
TRBJ2-5,TRBV7-9,NA,ASSLAVSGLGQETQY
TRBJ1-5,TRBV15,TRBD1,ATSRDRGAGQPQH
TRBJ2-5,TRBV6-6,NA,ASSYRAGGETQY
TRBJ2-1,TRBV5-1,TRBD1,ASSLAGTGVNEQF
TRBJ1-1,TRBV4-1,TRBD1,ASSQQGARGTEAF
TRBJ2-5,TRBV28,NA,ASTTPGTTGTQY
TRBJ2-5,TRBV9,TRBD1,ASSEGTGASIRETQY
TRBJ1-5,TRBV4-2,NA,ASSQEMGGFEPQH
TRBJ2-1,TRBV29-1,NA,SVPPVNEQF
TRBJ1-5,TRBV27,NA,ASKGGNQPQH
TRBJ1-1,TRBV6-1,NA,ASSEDRNTEAF
TRBJ2-7,TRBV18,NA,ASSPPLDSYEQY
TRBJ2-2,TRBV7-9,TRBD2,ASSARTSGLNTGELF
TRBJ1-1,TRBV2,TRBD1,ASSRQGANTEAF
TRBJ1-5,TRBV6-5,NA,ASSYGQNSNQPQH
TRBJ2-3,TRBV19,NA,ASSPGADTQY
TRBJ2-1,TRBV19,TRBD2,ASSIWAGGPQNEQF
TRBJ2-5,TRBV19,NA,ASSLARGPETQY
TRBJ1-5,TRBV6-1,TRBD1,ASRTPQGKQPQH
TRBJ2-3,TRBV7-9,TRBD2,ASSKTSGTHTQY
TRBJ2-2,TRBV7-9,TRBD2,ASRASGENTGELF